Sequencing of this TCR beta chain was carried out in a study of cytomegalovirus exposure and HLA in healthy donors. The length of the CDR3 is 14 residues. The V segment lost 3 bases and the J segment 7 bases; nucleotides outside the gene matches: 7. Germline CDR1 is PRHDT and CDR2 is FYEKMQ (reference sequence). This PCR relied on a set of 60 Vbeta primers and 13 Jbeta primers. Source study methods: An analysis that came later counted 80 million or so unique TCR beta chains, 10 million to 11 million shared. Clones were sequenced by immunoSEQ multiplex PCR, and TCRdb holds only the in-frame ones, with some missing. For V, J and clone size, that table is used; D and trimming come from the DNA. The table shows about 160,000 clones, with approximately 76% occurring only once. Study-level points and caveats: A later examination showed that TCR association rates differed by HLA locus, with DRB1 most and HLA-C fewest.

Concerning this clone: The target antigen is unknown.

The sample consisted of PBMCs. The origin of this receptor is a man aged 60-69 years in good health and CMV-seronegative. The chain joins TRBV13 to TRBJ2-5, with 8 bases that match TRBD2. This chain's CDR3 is CASSFISGRGTQYF. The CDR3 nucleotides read TGTGCCAGCAGCTTCATTTCCGGGAGGGGGACCCAGTACTTC.